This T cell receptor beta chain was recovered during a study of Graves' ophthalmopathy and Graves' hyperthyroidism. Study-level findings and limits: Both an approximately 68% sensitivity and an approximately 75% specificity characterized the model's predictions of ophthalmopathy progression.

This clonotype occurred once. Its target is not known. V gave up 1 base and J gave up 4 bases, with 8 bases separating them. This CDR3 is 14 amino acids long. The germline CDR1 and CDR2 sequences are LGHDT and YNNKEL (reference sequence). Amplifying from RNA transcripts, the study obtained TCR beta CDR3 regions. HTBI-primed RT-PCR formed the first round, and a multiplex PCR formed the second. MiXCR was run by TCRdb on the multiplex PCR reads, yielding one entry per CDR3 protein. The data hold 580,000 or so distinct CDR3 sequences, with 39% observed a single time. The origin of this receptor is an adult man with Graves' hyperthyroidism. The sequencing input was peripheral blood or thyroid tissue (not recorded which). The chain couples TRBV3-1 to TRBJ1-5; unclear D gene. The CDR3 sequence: CASSQGPVNQPQHF. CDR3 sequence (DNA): TGTGCCAGCAGCCAAGGCCCCGTAAATCAGCCCCAGCATTTT.